Each of the 20 T cell receptor beta chains below was sequenced from the same sample in a study of CD8+ T cells in alopecia areata. Reverse transcribed after extraction, RNA yielded cDNA as the sequencing template. Assay: immunoSEQ multiplex PCR; the TCRdb copy retains only in-frame clones and omits some. The sample yields over 7,000 clones, 55% to 70% seen once. Individuals with alopecia areata gave both lesional scalp punch biopsies and peripheral blood for collection. The starting material was skin, obtained at week 0. These receptors originate from a human donor with alopecia areata.

This chain connects TRBV27 to TRBJ1-2; perhaps TRBD1 as D (6 bases). The CDR3 has 13 amino acids. The germline V gene has CDR1 MNHEY and CDR2 SMNVEV (reference sequence). The V gene lost 3 bases and the J gene lost 8 bases, with 13 bases spanning the gap. CDR3 sequence (DNA): TGTGCCAGCAGTTTTCTACAGGGAACCGGCTACACCTTC. As protein: CASSFLQGTGYTF.

A few counts support this clone. The chain uses TRBV19 and TRBJ2-1; 10 positions match TRBD2. With 11 bases clipped from V and 8 bases from J, the junction kept 15 bases outside the gene matches. This CDR3 has 15 residues. In germline, CDR1 is LNHDA, CDR2 SQIVND (reference sequence). CDR3 loop: CASEPQRGGRDEQFF. The CDR3 DNA follows: TGTGCCTCCGAGCCCCAGCGGGGGGGCCGGGATGAGCAGTTCTTC.

V is TRBV5-5 and J is TRBJ1-1, with D unresolved. V was shortened by 0 bases and J by 2 bases, with 5 bases between the two germline ends. Per germline, CDR1 SGHKS and CDR2 YYEKEE (reference sequence). The length of the CDR3 is 13 residues. The CDR3, as DNA: TGTGCCAGCAGCTTGGATGCCAACACTGAAGCTTTCTTT. Its protein is CASSLDANTEAFF.

This chain joins TRBV11-1 and TRBJ2-1, with 10 nucleotides matching TRBD1. CDR3 length: 17 residues. Germline CDR1 and CDR2: SGHAT and FQDESV (reference sequence). V dropped 5 bases and J dropped 8; count of bases not matched to a gene: 15. The CDR3 loop is CASSLRDRGPPSYEQFF. The CDR3, as DNA: TGTGCCAGCAGCCTCCGGGACAGGGGACCCCCATCGTATGAGCAGTTCTTC.

The rearrangement uses TRBV27 and TRBJ1-1, with D tentatively TRBD1 (5 bases). Germline-derived CDR1 and CDR2 are MNHEY and SMNVEV (reference sequence). With 1 base removed from V and 0 bases from J, the gap between germline ends came to 15 bases. CDR3 length equals 17 residues. The CDR3 region is CASSLWLGPSMNTEAFF. In DNA, the CDR3 is TGTGCCAGCAGTTTATGGTTGGGGCCTTCTATGAACACTGAAGCTTTCTTT.

The J gene is TRBJ2-1, the V gene TRBV15; TRBD2 might be the D (6 bases). The V gene lost 0 bases and the J gene lost 4 bases, with 13 bases spanning the gap. Germline V gene lookup returns CDR1 LNHNV and CDR2 YYDKDF (reference sequence). This CDR3 region has 16 residues. This CDR3 reads CATSRDQRVMYNEQFF. CDR3 bases: TGTGCCACCAGCAGAGACCAGCGGGTTATGTACAATGAGCAGTTCTTC.

This clone is categorized as medium-sized. The chain carries TRBV25-1 and TRBJ2-7; D gene uncertain. The germline V gene encodes CDR1 MGHDK and CDR2 SYGVNS. V gave up 5 bases and J gave up 3 bases, with 8 bases separating them. The CDR3 contains 12 residues. CDR3 in DNA: TGTGCCAGCAGTCAGATGGGCTACGAGCAGTACTTC. Protein: CASSQMGYEQYF.

This rearrangement joins TRBV5-4 to TRBJ2-1, with 16 bases lining up with TRBD2. The V gene's germline CDR1 is SGHNT and CDR2 YYREEE (reference sequence). V gave up 0 bases and J gave up 15 bases; unmatched junction bases: 12. This CDR3 comprises 17 residues. CDR3 region: CASSLDGTSGRAPPRFF. CDR3 bases: TGTGCCAGCAGCTTGGACGGGACTAGCGGGAGGGCCCCTCCCAGGTTCTTC. Combining the CDR3 with reference TRBV5-4 and TRBJ2-1 gives the whole variable domain ETGVTQSPTHLIKTRGQQVTLRCSSQSGHNTVSWYQQALGQGPQFIFQYYREEENGRGNFPPRFSGLQFPNYSSELNVNALELDDSALYLCASSLDGTSGRAPPRFFGPGTRLTVL.

This chain connects TRBV7-3 to TRBJ2-1; 16 bases fit TRBD2. CDR1 is SGHTA and CDR2 is FQGTGA in the germline V gene. This CDR3 has 16 amino acids. With V trimmed by 0 bases and J by 7 bases, 0 bases remained unmatched. The CDR3: CASSLTGLAGGNEQFF. In DNA form, the CDR3 reads TGTGCCAGCAGCTTAACGGGACTAGCGGGAGGGAATGAGCAGTTCTTC.

This chain links TRBV4-2 with TRBJ2-3; 8 bases are a match to TRBD2. The ends lost 1 base at V and 6 bases at J; junction bases unmatched: 15. This CDR3 comprises 18 residues. Germline V gene data show CDR1 as LGHNA and CDR2 as YNFKEQ. CDR3 residues: CASSQASGGGGFVDTQYF. The CDR3 bases are TGTGCCAGCAGCCAAGCCTCAGGCGGCGGGGGGTTCGTTGATACGCAGTATTTT.

The chain recombines TRBV29-1 with TRBJ1-2; 9 bases agree with TRBD1. With V trimmed by 5 bases and J by 4 bases, 2 bases remained unmatched. The length of the CDR3 is 12 residues. The V gene's germline CDR1 is SQVTM and CDR2 ANQGSEA. CDR3 residues: CSVRTGAYGYTF. CDR3 bases: TGCAGCGTTCGGACAGGGGCCTATGGCTACACCTTC.

This clone showed up just a few times. This chain connects TRBV7-9 to TRBJ2-7; D gene ambiguous. The V gene lost 1 base and the J gene lost 2 bases, with 15 bases spanning the gap. The CDR3 consists of 16 residues. Germline V gene lookup returns CDR1 SEHNR and CDR2 FQNEAQ (reference sequence). This CDR3 reads CASSLDGGFRTYEQYF. CDR3 nucleotide sequence: TGTGCCAGCAGCTTAGATGGCGGATTTAGAACCTACGAGCAGTACTTC.

The V call is TRBV27, the J call TRBJ2-7; tentatively, D is TRBD1 or TRBD2 (5 bases each). Germline loops: CDR1 MNHEY, CDR2 SMNVEV (reference sequence). There are 13 residues in the CDR3. V lost 2 bases and J 6 bases, leaving 11 bases between the germline ends. The CDR3 loop is CASSLQGRGEQYF. CDR3 sequence (DNA): TGTGCCAGCAGTTTACAGGGTCGGGGCGAGCAGTACTTC.

V usage is TRBV5-1 and J usage is TRBJ1-2; D is possibly TRBD1 (5 bases). Trimming shortened V by 0 bases and J by 4 bases, and 7 bases separated the two germline ends. The CDR3 covers 13 residues. Per germline, CDR1 SGHRS and CDR2 YFSETQ. The CDR3 here is CASSLGGAYGYTF. CDR3 in DNA: TGCGCCAGCAGCTTGGGAGGGGCCTATGGCTACACCTTC.

This clone was seen a few times. This rearrangement joins TRBV5-6 to TRBJ2-1; perhaps TRBD1 as D (5 bases). CDR1 is SGHDT and CDR2 is YYEEEE in the germline V gene. V lost 4 bases and J lost 8, with 10 bases in between. The CDR3 runs 12 residues. In nucleotides, the CDR3 is TGTGCCAGCAGCGACACAGGTTATGAGCAGTTCTTC. Encoded protein: CASSDTGYEQFF.

V and J are TRBV23-1 and TRBJ1-2, with TRBD1 identical over 8 bases. TRBV23-1 is noted as an ORF with a role that remains uncertain. Unmatched junction bases numbered 8, after V lost 3 bases and J lost 8 bases. The CDR3 has 14 amino acids. The CDR3 loop reads CASSHRDRGDGYTF. The CDR3 DNA reads as TGCGCCAGCAGTCACCGCGACAGGGGTGACGGCTACACCTTC.

The V call is TRBV6-1, the J call TRBJ1-5; D unclear. Between the trimmed V and J ends, which lost 6 bases and 0 bases, there was a span of 9 bases. The CDR3 extends over 14 amino acids. Germline CDR1 and CDR2: MNHNS and SASEGT. CDR3 protein: CASRKENSNQPQHF. For the CDR3, the DNA is TGTGCCAGCAGGAAGGAGAATAGCAATCAGCCCCAGCATTTT.

This clone was found a few times. The genes are TRBV7-9 and TRBJ2-7; a possible D gene is TRBD1 (6 bases). This CDR3 region has 13 residues. Looked up from germline, CDR1 is SEHNR and CDR2 is FQNEAQ (reference sequence). The V end was cut by 5 bases, the J end by 2 bases, with 10 bases between. The CDR3: CASSPRGPYEQYF. In DNA form, the CDR3 reads TGTGCCAGCAGCCCCAGGGGACCCTACGAGCAGTACTTC. The complete variable domain, with remaining parts taken from reference TRBV7-9 and TRBJ2-7, reads DTGVSQNPRHKITKRGQNVTFRCDPISEHNRLYWYRQTLGQGPEFLTYFQNEAQLEKSRLLSDRFSAERPKGSFSTLEIQRTEQGDSAMYLCASSPRGPYEQYFGPGTRLTVT.

This clone appeared a few times. This sequence joins TRBV7-9 and TRBJ1-5, with TRBD1 matching over 10 bases. The CDR3 length is 17 residues. Germline CDR1 SEHNR, CDR2 FQNEAQ (reference sequence). The junction had 8 bases not matched to a gene; V was cut back by 5 bases and J by 1 base. CDR3 in DNA: TGTGCCAGCAGCCCCATGGCGGGACAGGGGAGCAATCAGCCCCAGCATTTT. Its protein product is CASSPMAGQGSNQPQHF.

This rearrangement joins TRBV19 to TRBJ2-3; no firm D call. This CDR3 has 12 amino acids. Trimming left V 6 bases short and J 4 bases short, with 8 bases between. CDR1 and CDR2 (germline): LNHDA, SQIVND (reference sequence). In DNA form, the CDR3 reads TGTGCCAGTAGCCTCGAGGCAGATACGCAGTATTTT. Residues: CASSLEADTQYF.